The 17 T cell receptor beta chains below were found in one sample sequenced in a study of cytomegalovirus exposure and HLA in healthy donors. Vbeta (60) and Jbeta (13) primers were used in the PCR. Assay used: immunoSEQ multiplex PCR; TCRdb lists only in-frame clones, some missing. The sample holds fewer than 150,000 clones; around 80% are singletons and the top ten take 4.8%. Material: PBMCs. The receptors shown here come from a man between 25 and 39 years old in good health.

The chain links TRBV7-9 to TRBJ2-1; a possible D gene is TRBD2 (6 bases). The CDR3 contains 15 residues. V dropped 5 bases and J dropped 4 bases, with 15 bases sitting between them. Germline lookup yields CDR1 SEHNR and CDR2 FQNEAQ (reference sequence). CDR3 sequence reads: CASSPYGGDYNEQFF. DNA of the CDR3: TGTGCCAGCAGCCCATATGGAGGGGATTACAATGAGCAGTTCTTC.

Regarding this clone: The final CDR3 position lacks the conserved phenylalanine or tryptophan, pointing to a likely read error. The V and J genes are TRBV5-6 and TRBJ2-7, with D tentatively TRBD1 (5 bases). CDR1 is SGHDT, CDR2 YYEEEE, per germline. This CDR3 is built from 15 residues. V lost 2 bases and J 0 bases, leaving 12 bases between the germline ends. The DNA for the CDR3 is TGTGCCAGCAGCTTTTGGGGCACGAACTCCTACGAGCAGTACCTC. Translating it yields CASSFWGTNSYEQYL.

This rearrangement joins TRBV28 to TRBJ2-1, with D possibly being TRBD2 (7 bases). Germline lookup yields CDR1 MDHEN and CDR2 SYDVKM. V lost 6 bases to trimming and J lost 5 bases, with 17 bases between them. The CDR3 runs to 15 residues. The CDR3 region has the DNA TGTGCCAGCAGCCCAAGGGGGGGCCCGAACAATGAGCAGTTCTTC. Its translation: CASSPRGGPNNEQFF.

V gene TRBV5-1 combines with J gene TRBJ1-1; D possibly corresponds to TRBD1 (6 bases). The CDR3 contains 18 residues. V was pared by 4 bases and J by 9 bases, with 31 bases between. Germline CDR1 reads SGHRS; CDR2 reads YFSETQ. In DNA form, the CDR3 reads TGCGCCAGCAGCCCGCGCCCCATGGGTTTAGTGGACAGACCCCAAGCTTTCTTT. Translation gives CASSPRPMGLVDRPQAFF.

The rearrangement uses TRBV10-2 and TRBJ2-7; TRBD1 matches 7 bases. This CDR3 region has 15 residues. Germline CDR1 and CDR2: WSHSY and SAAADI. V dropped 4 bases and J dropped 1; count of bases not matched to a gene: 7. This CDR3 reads CASSVEDRTSYEQYF. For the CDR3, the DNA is TGCGCCAGCAGTGTGGAGGACAGGACTTCCTACGAGCAGTACTTC.

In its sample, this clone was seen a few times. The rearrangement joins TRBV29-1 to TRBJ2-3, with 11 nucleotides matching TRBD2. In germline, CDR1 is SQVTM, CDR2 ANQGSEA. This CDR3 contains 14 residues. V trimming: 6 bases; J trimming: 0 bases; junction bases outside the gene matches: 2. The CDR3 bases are TGCAGCGTCCGGACTAGCGGGAGCACAGATACGCAGTATTTT. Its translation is CSVRTSGSTDTQYF.

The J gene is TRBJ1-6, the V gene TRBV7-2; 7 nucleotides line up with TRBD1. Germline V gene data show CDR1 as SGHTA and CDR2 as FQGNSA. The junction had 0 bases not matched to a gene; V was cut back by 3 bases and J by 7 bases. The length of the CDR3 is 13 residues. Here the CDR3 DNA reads TGTGCCAGCAGCTTCAGGGGGAATTCACCCCTCCACTTT. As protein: CASSFRGNSPLHF.

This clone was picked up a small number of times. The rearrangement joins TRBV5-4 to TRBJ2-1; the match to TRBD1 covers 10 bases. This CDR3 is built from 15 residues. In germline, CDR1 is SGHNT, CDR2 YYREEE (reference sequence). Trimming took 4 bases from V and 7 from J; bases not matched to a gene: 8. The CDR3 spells CASSVAGTGANEQFF. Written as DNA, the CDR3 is TGTGCCAGCAGCGTAGCCGGGACAGGGGCAAATGAGCAGTTCTTC. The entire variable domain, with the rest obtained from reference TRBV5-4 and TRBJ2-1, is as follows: ETGVTQSPTHLIKTRGQQVTLRCSSQSGHNTVSWYQQALGQGPQFIFQYYREEENGRGNFPPRFSGLQFPNYSSELNVNALELDDSALYLCASSVAGTGANEQFFGPGTRLTVL.

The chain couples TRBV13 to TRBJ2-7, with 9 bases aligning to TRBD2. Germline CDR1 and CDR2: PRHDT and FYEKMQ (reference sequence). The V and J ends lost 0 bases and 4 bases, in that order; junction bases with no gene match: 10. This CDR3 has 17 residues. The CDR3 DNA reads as TGTGCCAGCAGCTTAGGCGCGCGGGAGGGCCTTTTTTACGAGCAGTACTTC. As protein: CASSLGAREGLFYEQYF. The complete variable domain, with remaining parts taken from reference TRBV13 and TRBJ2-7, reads AAGVIQSPRHLIKEKRETATLKCYPIPRHDTVYWYQQGPGQDPQFLISFYEKMQSDKGSIPDRFSAQQFSDYHSELNMSSLELGDSALYFCASSLGAREGLFYEQYFGPGTRLTVT.

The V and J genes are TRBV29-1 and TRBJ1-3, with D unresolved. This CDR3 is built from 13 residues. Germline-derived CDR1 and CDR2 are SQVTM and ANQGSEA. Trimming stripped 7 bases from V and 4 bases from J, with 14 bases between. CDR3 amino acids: CSAFRGLGNTIYF. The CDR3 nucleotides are TGCAGCGCCTTCCGAGGGTTAGGAAACACCATATATTTT. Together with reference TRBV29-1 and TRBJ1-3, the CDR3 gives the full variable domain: SAVISQKPSRDICQRGTSLTIQCQVDSQVTMMFWYRQQPGQSLTLIATANQGSEATYESGFVIDKFPISRPNLTFSTLTVSNMSPEDSSIYLCSAFRGLGNTIYFGEGSWLTVV.

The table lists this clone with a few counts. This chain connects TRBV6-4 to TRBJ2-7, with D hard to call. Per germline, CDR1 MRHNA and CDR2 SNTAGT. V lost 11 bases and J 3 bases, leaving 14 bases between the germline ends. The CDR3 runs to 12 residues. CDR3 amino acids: CAEAREIYEQYF. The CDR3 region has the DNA TGTGCCGAAGCCCGAGAGATCTACGAGCAGTACTTC.

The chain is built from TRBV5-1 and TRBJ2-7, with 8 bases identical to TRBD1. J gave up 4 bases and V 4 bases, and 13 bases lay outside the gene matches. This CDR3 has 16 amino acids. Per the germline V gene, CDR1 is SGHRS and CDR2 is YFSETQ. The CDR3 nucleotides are TGCGCCAGCAGCCCGACATCGACAGGGGCACCATACGAGCAGTACTTC. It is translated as CASSPTSTGAPYEQYF.

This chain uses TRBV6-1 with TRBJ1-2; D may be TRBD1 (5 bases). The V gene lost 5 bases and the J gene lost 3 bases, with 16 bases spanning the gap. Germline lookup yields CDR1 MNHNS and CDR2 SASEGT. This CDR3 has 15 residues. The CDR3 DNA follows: TGTGCCAGCAGTCGTCCAGGCCGGGGGGACTATGGCTACACCTTC. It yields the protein CASSRPGRGDYGYTF.

The CDR3 nucleotides read TGTGCTAGTGGTTTGGCTCTCGACAGGGGAGGCAATGAGCAGTTCTTC. It specifies CASGLALDRGGNEQFF. The chain links TRBV12-5 to TRBJ2-1; TRBD1 matches at 8 bases. Looked up from germline, CDR1 is LGHNT and CDR2 is FRNRAP. J lost 6 bases, V lost 1 base, and 8 bases had no gene match. The CDR3 runs 16 residues.

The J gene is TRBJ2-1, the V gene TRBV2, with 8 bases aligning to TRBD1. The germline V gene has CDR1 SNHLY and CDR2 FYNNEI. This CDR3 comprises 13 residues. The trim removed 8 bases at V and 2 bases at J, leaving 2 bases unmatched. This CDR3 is CASQQGAYNEQFF. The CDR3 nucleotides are TGTGCCAGCCAACAGGGGGCCTACAATGAGCAGTTCTTC.

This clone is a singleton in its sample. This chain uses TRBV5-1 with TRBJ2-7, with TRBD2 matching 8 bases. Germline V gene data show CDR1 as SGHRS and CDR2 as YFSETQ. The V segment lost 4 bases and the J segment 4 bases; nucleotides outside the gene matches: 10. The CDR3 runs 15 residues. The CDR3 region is CASSPPGLEPYEQYF. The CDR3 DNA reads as TGCGCCAGCAGCCCACCGGGACTAGAACCGTACGAGCAGTACTTC.

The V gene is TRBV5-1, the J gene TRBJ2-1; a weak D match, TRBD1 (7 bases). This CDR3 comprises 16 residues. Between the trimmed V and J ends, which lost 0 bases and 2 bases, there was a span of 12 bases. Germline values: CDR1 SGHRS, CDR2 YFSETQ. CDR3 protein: CASSLGGDSPYNEQFF. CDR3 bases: TGCGCCAGCAGCTTGGGGGGGGACAGCCCCTACAATGAGCAGTTCTTC.